These T cell receptor beta chains were read from a single sample in a study of blood T cells in healthy people across ages. TCRdb called the 5' RACE reads again in MiXCR, with one record for every CDR3 protein. This repertoire shows 720,000 or so distinct CDR3 sequences, roughly 43% found once; its top ten account for about 30%. Sequenced material: blood. The receptor set was obtained from a man older than 75 in good health. The CDR3 runs from the conserved cysteine through the conserved F or W. A D gene is named only where the DNA matches it firmly. Rows give clone size only sometimes, using once, few, many, or a class for an expanded clone.

V,D,J,size,DNA,CDR3
TRBV7-9,TRBD1,TRBJ2-7,-,TGTGCCAGCAGCCGAGGGGTTGGGACAGGCGGTGACGAGCAGTACTTC,CASSRGVGTGGDEQYF
TRBV6-2/TRBV6-3,-,TRBJ1-1,-,TGTGCCAGCAGTTATCCACAGAACACTGAAGCTTTCTTT,CASSYPQNTEAFF
TRBV3-1,-,TRBJ1-2,few,TGTGCCAGCAGCCAACAGCCGGGGGGATACTATGGCTACACCTTC,CASSQQPGGYYGYTF
TRBV20-1,TRBD1,TRBJ2-3,few,TGCAGTGCAATGGACAGGGGCAGCACAGATACGCAGTATTTT,CSAMDRGSTDTQYF
TRBV7-2,-,TRBJ2-1,-,TGTGCCAGCAGCGCCGTGGGGGATTCTTACAATGAGCAGTTCTTC,CASSAVGDSYNEQFF
TRBV5-1,-,TRBJ2-3,few,TGCGCCAGCCGGGGGATTGCTGGCACAGATACGCAGTATTTT,CASRGIAGTDTQYF
TRBV7-2,-,TRBJ2-3,-,TGTGCCAGCTGCTTCACGGATAGCACAGATACGCAGTATTTT,CASCFTDSTDTQYF
TRBV27,-,TRBJ2-7,-,TGTGCCAGCAGTTCCGGGGCTAGGAGAGGCGAGCAGTACTTC,CASSSGARRGEQYF
TRBV6-5,TRBD2,TRBJ2-3,-,TGTGCCAGCAGTTACGTCGCGGGGGGGTCAGATACGCAGTATTTT,CASSYVAGGSDTQYF
TRBV4-3,-,TRBJ2-7,few,TGCGCCAGCAGCCAACTTCCACTCGAGTACGAGCAGTACTTC,CASSQLPLEYEQYF
TRBV12-3/TRBV12-4,TRBD1,TRBJ2-6,-,TGTGCCAGCGGCTCGACAGGGGGTTATGCAGGGGACAACGTCCTGACTTTC,CASGSTGGYAGDNVLTF
TRBV20-1,-,TRBJ2-5,many,TGCAGTGCTAGAGGGTCTGGGGTAGAGACCCAGTACTTC,CSARGSGVETQYF